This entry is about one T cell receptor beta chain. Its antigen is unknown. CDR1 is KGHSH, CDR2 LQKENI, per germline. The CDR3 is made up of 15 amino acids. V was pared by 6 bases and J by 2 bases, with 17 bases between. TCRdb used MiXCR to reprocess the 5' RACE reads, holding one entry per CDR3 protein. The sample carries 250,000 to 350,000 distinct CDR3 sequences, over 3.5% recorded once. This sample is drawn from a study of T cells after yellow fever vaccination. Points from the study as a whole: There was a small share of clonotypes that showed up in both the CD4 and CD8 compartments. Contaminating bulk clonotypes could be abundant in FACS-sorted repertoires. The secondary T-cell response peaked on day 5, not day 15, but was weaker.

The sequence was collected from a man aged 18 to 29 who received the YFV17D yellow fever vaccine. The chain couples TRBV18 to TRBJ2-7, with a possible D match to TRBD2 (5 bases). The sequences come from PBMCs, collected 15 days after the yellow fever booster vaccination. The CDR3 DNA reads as TGTGCCAGCTCCCCCGGGATAAAGATTGCCTACGAGCAGTACTTC. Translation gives CASSPGIKIAYEQYF. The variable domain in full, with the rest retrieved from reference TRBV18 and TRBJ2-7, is NAGVMQNPRHLVRRRGQEARLRCSPMKGHSHVYWYRQLPEEGLKFMVYLQKENIIDESGMPKERFSAEFPKEGPSILRIQQVVRGDSAAYFCASSPGIKIAYEQYFGPGTRLTVT.